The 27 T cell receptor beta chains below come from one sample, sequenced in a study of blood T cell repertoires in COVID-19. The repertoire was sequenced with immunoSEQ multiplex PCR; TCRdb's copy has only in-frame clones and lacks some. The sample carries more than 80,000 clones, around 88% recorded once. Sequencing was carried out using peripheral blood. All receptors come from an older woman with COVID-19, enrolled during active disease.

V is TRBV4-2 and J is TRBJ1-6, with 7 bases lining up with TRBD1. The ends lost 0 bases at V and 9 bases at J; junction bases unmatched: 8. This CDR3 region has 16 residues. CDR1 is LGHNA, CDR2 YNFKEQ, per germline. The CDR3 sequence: CASSQDPTGRSSPLHF. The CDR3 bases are TGTGCCAGCAGCCAAGATCCGACAGGGCGGAGTTCACCCCTCCACTTT.

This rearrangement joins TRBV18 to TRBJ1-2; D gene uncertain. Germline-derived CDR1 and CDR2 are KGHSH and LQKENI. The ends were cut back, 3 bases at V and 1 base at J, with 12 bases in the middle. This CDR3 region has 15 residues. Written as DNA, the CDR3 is TGTGCCAGCTCACCGGCCCGCGGGGATAACTATGGCTACACCTTC. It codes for CASSPARGDNYGYTF.

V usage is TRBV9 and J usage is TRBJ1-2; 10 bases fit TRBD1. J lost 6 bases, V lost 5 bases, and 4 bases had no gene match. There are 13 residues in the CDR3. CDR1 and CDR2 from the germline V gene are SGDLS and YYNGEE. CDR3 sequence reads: CASSGQGGDGYTF. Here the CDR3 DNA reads TGTGCCAGCAGTGGACAGGGGGGCGATGGCTACACCTTC.

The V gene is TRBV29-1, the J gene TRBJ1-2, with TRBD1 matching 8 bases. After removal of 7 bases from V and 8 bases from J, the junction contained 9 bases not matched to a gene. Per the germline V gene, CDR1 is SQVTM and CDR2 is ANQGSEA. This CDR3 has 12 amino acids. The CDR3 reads CSAEGTGMGYTF. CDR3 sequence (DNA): TGCAGCGCCGAGGGGACAGGCATGGGCTACACCTTC.

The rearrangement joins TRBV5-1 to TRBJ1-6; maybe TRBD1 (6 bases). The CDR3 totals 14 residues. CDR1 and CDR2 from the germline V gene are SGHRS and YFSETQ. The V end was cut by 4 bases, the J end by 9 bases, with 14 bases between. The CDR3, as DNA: TGCGCCAGCAGCCCAGAGACAGGTGTTTCACCCCTCCACTTT. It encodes CASSPETGVSPLHF.

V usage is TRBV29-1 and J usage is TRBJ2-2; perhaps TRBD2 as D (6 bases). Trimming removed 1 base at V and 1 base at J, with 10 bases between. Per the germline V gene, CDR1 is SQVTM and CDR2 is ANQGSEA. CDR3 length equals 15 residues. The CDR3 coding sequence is TGCAGCGTTGAAGCGGGACTCCTGAACACCGGGGAGCTGTTTTTT. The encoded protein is CSVEAGLLNTGELFF.

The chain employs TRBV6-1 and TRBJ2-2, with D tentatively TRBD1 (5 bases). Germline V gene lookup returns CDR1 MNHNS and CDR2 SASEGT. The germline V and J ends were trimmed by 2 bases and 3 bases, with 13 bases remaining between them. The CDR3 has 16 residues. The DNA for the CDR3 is TGTGCCAGCAGTGAACCGGCAGGGTGGGACACCGGGGAGCTGTTTTTT. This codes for CASSEPAGWDTGELFF.

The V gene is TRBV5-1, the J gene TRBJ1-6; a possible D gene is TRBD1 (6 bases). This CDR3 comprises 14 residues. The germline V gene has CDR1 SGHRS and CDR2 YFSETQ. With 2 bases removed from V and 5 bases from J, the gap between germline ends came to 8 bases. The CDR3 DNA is TGCGCCAGCAGCTTACAGGGTAATAATTCACCCCTCCACTTT. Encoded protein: CASSLQGNNSPLHF.

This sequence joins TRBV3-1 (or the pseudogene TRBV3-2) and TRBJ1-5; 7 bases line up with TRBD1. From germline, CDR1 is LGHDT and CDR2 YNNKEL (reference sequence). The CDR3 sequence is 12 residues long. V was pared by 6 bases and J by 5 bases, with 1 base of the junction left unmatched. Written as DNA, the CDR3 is TGTGCCAGCAGTACAGGGGATCAGCCCCAGCATTTT. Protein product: CASSTGDQPQHF.

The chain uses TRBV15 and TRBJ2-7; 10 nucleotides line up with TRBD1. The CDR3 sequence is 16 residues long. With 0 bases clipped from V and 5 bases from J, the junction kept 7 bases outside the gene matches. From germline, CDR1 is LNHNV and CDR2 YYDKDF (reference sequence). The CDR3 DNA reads TGTGCCACCAGCAGAGATTCGGGACAGGGGTCCCACGAGCAGTACTTC. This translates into CATSRDSGQGSHEQYF.

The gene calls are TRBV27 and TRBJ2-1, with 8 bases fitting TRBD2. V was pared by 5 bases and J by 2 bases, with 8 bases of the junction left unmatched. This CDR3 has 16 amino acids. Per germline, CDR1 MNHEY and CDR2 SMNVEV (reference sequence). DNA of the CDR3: TGTGCCAGCAGTCCACTAGGGCGGGGGGCCTACAATGAGCAGTTCTTC. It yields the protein CASSPLGRGAYNEQFF.

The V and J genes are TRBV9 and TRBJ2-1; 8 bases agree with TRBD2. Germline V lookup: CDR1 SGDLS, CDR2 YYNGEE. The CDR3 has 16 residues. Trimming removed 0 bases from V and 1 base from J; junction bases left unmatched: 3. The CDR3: CASSVATGGSYNEQFF. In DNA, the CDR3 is TGTGCCAGCAGCGTAGCGACGGGGGGGTCCTACAATGAGCAGTTCTTC.

The CDR3 DNA sequence: TGTGCCAGCACCTCAGGACAGGGCGCAGATACGCAGTATTTT. This gives the protein CASTSGQGADTQYF. V gene TRBV28 combines with J gene TRBJ2-3, with 8 bases that match TRBD1. J gave up 4 bases and V 7 bases, and 7 bases lay outside the gene matches. In germline, CDR1 is MDHEN, CDR2 SYDVKM. This CDR3 has 14 residues.

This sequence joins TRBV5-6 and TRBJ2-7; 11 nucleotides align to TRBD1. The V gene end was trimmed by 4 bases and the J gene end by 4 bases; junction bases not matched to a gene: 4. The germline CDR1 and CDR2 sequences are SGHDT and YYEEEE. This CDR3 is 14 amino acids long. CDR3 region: CASSPGQGVYEQYF. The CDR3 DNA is TGTGCCAGCAGCCCGGGACAGGGGGTATACGAGCAGTACTTC.

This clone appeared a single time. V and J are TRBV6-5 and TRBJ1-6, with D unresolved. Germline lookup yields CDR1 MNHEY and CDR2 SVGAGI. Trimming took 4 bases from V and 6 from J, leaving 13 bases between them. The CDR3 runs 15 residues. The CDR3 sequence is CASSSSRTSNSPLHF. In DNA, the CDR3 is TGTGCCAGCAGTTCCTCTAGGACTTCTAATTCACCCCTCCACTTT.

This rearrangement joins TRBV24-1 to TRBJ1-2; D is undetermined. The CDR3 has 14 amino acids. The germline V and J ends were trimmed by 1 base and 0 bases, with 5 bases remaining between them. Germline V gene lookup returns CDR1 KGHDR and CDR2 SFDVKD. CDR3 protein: CATSDFQSNYGYTF. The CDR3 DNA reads TGTGCCACCAGTGATTTTCAGTCTAACTATGGCTACACCTTC.

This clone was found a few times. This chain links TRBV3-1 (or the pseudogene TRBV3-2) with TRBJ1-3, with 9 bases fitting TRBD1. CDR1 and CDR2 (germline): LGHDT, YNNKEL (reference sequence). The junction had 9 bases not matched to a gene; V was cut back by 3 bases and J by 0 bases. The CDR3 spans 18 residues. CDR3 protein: CASSHPRQGEISGNTIYF. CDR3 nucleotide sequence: TGTGCCAGCAGCCACCCCCGACAGGGGGAAATCTCTGGAAACACCATATATTTT.

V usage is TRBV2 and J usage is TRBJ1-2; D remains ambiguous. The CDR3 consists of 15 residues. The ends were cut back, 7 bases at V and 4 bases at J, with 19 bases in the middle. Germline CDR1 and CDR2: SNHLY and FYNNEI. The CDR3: CASIPLRVEIYGYTF. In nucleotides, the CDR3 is TGTGCCAGCATTCCACTCCGGGTAGAAATCTATGGCTACACCTTC. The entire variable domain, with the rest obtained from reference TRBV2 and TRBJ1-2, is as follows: EPEVTQTPSHQVTQMGQEVILRCVPISNHLYFYWYRQILGQKVEFLVSFYNNEISEKSEIFDDQFSVERPDGSNFTLKIRSTKLEDSAMYFCASIPLRVEIYGYTFGSGTRLTVV.

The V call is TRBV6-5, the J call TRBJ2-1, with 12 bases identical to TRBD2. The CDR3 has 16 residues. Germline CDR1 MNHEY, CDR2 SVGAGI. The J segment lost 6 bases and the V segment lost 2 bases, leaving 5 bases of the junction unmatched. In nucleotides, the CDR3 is TGTGCCAGCAGTTACCCTAGCGGGGGGGGCCCCAATGAGCAGTTCTTC. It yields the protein CASSYPSGGGPNEQFF.

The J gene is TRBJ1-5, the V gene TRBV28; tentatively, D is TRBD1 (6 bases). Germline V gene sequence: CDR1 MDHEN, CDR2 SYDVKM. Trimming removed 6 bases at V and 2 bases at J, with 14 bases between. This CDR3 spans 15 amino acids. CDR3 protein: CASSSTGIGNQPQHF. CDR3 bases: TGTGCCAGCAGCTCTACAGGGATCGGCAATCAGCCCCAGCATTTT.

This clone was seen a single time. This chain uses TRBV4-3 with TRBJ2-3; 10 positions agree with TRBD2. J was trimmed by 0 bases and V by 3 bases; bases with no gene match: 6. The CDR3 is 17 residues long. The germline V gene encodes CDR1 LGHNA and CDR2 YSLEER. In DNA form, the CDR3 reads TGCGCCAGCAGCCAGGCGGGACTAGCGTTAAGCACAGATACGCAGTATTTT. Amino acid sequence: CASSQAGLALSTDTQYF.

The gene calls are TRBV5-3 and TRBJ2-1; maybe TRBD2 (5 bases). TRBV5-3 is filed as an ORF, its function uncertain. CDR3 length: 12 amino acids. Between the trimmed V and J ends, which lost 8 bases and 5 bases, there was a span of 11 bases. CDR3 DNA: TGTGCCAGCGGGCGGGTCAACAATGAGCAGTTCTTC. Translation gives CASGRVNNEQFF.

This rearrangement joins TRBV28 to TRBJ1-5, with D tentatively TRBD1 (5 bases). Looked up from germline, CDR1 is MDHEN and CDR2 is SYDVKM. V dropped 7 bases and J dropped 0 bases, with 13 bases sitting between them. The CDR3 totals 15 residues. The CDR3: CASIRTGFSNQPQHF. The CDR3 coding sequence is TGTGCCAGCATAAGAACAGGATTTAGCAATCAGCCCCAGCATTTT.

CDR3 in amino acids: CAQGGNGAEAFF. The CDR3 DNA follows: TGTGCTCAAGGAGGGAATGGGGCTGAAGCTTTCTTT. The chain couples TRBV9 to TRBJ1-1, with no clear D. This CDR3 has 12 amino acids. Germline CDR1 and CDR2: SGDLS and YYNGEE.

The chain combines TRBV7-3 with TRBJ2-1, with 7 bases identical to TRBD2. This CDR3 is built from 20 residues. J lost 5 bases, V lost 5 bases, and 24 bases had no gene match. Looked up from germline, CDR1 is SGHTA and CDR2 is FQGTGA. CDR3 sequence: CASSPVGGVTLPGPNNEQFF. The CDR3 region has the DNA TGTGCCAGCAGCCCCGTTGGGGGGGTTACTCTACCAGGCCCCAACAATGAGCAGTTCTTC.

The CDR3 DNA reads TGTGCCAGCAGCCAAGAAGAGAATCGACAAGAGACCCAGTACTTC. Translated: CASSQEENRQETQYF. The chain combines TRBV4-2 with TRBJ2-5, with D unresolved. Trimming stripped 0 bases from V and 2 bases from J, with 10 bases between. CDR3 length: 15 amino acids. CDR1 is LGHNA, CDR2 YNFKEQ, per germline.

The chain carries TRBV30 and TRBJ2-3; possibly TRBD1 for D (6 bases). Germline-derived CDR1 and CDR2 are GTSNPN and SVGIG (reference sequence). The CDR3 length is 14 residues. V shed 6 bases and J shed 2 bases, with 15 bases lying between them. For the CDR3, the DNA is TGTGCCTGCAGATCCGGGACATACACAGATACGCAGTATTTT. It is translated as CACRSGTYTDTQYF.